These T cell receptor beta chains were read from a single sample in a study of OX40 agonist ivuxolimab in advanced cancers. Profiled with immunoSEQ multiplex PCR; TCRdb holds only in-frame clones, not every one. The sample holds under 35,000 clones, 65% to 85% seen once. The specimen was CD4+ or CD8+ T cells sorted from blood, collected in a trial of the OX40 agonist ivuxolimab. The receptors were gathered from an adult with an advanced solid tumor such as melanoma, head and neck, liver or kidney cancer. Both conserved end residues are trimmed from each CDR3. Each record gives: CDR3 protein, J gene, V gene, clone size. The size field is filled for only some rows; it gives once, few, many or a size class.

cdr3_aa: ASSPIGQGGEKLF
j_call: TRBJ1-4
v_call: TRBV18
clone_size: -

cdr3_aa: ASSFYVAGIEQY
j_call: TRBJ2-7
v_call: TRBV5-8
clone_size: -

cdr3_aa: ASSPFGETIY
j_call: TRBJ1-3
v_call: TRBV9
clone_size: -

cdr3_aa: ASSQSWTASTYEQY
j_call: TRBJ2-7
v_call: TRBV4-2
clone_size: -

cdr3_aa: ASRPQAGLLYEQY
j_call: TRBJ2-7
v_call: TRBV27
clone_size: -

cdr3_aa: ASTTPSSYNSPLH
j_call: TRBJ1-6
v_call: TRBV27
clone_size: -

cdr3_aa: ASSYIQGGGYEQY
j_call: TRBJ2-7
v_call: TRBV6-5
clone_size: once

cdr3_aa: ASSLVAGGPRQETQY
j_call: TRBJ2-5
v_call: TRBV7-9
clone_size: -

cdr3_aa: ASSVGGRAIYEQY
j_call: TRBJ2-7
v_call: TRBV9
clone_size: -

cdr3_aa: ASSFTGELF
j_call: TRBJ2-2
v_call: TRBV28
clone_size: -

cdr3_aa: ASSLSLEGSYEQY
j_call: TRBJ2-7
v_call: TRBV27
clone_size: -

cdr3_aa: ASGGQGEGELF
j_call: TRBJ2-2
v_call: TRBV9
clone_size: few

cdr3_aa: ASSLSRGLYYGYT
j_call: TRBJ1-2
v_call: TRBV28
clone_size: -

cdr3_aa: ASSQGTRDSYNEQF
j_call: TRBJ2-1
v_call: TRBV4-1
clone_size: -

cdr3_aa: VSVEGLAATGELF
j_call: TRBJ2-2
v_call: TRBV7-9
clone_size: -

cdr3_aa: ASSVDYRGVGPQH
j_call: TRBJ1-5
v_call: TRBV9
clone_size: -

cdr3_aa: ASSLIENSNQPQH
j_call: TRBJ1-5
v_call: TRBV4-1
clone_size: once

cdr3_aa: ASSPSSGQGGNEQF
j_call: TRBJ2-1
v_call: TRBV9
clone_size: -

cdr3_aa: ASSDWTGVSVGYT
j_call: TRBJ1-2
v_call: TRBV11-2
clone_size: -

cdr3_aa: ASSETRASEQF
j_call: TRBJ2-1
v_call: TRBV6-4
clone_size: -

cdr3_aa: ASSQASGTSSSWQY
j_call: TRBJ2-7
v_call: TRBV4-2
clone_size: few

cdr3_aa: ASSTPRMVNYGYT
j_call: TRBJ1-2
v_call: TRBV28
clone_size: -

cdr3_aa: ASSVLAGATNEQF
j_call: TRBJ2-1
v_call: TRBV19
clone_size: -

cdr3_aa: ASSWQGQETQY
j_call: TRBJ2-5
v_call: TRBV7-9
clone_size: -

cdr3_aa: ASSPRFRGRYYSPLH
j_call: TRBJ1-6
v_call: TRBV4-3
clone_size: -

cdr3_aa: ASSQAGNKGTEAF
j_call: TRBJ1-1
v_call: TRBV4-1
clone_size: once

cdr3_aa: ASSYSKGGKLF
j_call: TRBJ1-4
v_call: TRBV6-5
clone_size: -

cdr3_aa: AWNFIRYT
j_call: TRBJ1-2
v_call: TRBV30
clone_size: -

cdr3_aa: ASSQRRLAVNTGELF
j_call: TRBJ2-2
v_call: TRBV19
clone_size: -

cdr3_aa: ASSQGWGLAGGVRNEQF
j_call: TRBJ2-1
v_call: TRBV4-1
clone_size: -

cdr3_aa: ASSYTGSYEQY
j_call: TRBJ2-7
v_call: TRBV27
clone_size: -

cdr3_aa: ASSKAPSGSSTETQY
j_call: TRBJ2-5
v_call: TRBV6-1
clone_size: -

cdr3_aa: ASSFQDSNYGYT
j_call: TRBJ1-2
v_call: TRBV5-4
clone_size: once

cdr3_aa: ASSSPGGSNQPQH
j_call: TRBJ1-5
v_call: TRBV21-1
clone_size: -

cdr3_aa: ASSLPYRGKQPQH
j_call: TRBJ1-5
v_call: TRBV28
clone_size: -